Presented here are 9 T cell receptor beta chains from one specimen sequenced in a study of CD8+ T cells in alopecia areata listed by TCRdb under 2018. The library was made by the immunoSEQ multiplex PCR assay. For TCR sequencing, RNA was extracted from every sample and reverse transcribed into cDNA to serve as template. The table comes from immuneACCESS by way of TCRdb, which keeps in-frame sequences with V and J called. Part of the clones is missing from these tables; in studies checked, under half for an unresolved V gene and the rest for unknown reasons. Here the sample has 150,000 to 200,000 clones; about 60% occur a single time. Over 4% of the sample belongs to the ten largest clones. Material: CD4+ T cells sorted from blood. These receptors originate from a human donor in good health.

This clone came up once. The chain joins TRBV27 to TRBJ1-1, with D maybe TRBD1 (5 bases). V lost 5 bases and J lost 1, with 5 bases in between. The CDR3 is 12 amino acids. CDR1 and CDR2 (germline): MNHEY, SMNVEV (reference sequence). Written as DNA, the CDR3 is TGTGCCAGCAGTGACAGGAACACTGAAGCTTTCTTT. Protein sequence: CASSDRNTEAFF.

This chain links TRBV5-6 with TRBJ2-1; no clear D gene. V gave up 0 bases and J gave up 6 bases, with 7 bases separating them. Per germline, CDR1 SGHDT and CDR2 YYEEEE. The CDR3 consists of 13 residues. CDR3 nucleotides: TGTGCCAGCAGCTTGGTTGTGGGCAATGAGCAGTTCTTC. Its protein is CASSLVVGNEQFF.

The CDR3 nucleotides read TGTGCCACCGGGCAGGTCCAATCCAATCAGCCCCAGCATTTT. Translated, it gives CATGQVQSNQPQHF. The chain uses TRBV19 and TRBJ1-5; D is uncertain. Trimming removed 10 bases at V and 3 bases at J, with 16 bases between. This CDR3 contains 14 residues. Germline V CDR1 and CDR2: LNHDA, SQIVND (reference sequence). Filled out from reference TRBV19 and TRBJ1-5, the complete variable domain reads DGGITQSPKYLFRKEGQNVTLSCEQNLNHDAMYWYRQDPGQGLRLIYYSQIVNDFQKGDIAEGYSVSREKKESFPLTVTSAQKNPTAFYLCATGQVQSNQPQHFGDGTRLSIL.

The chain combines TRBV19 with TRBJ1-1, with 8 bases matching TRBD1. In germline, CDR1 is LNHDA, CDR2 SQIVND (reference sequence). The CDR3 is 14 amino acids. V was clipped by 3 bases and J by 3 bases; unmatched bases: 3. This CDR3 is CASSMTGADTEAFF. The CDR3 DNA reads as TGTGCCAGTAGTATGACAGGGGCAGACACTGAAGCTTTCTTT.

The chain's CDR3 is CASSSPRVPDTQYF. Written as DNA, the CDR3 is TGTGCCAGCAGCTCCCCGCGCGTCCCAGATACGCAGTATTTT. The J gene is TRBJ2-3, the V gene TRBV11-3; unclear D gene. V was shortened by 4 bases and J by 4 bases, with 12 bases between the two germline ends. The CDR3 covers 14 residues. Germline V gives CDR1 SGHNT, CDR2 YENEEA.

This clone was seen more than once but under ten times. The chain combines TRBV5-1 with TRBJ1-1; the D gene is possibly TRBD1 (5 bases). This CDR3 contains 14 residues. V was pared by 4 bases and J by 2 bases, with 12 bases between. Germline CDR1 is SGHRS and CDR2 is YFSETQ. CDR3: CASSRQPPNTEAFF. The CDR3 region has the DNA TGCGCCAGCAGCCGACAGCCCCCCAACACTGAAGCTTTCTTT.

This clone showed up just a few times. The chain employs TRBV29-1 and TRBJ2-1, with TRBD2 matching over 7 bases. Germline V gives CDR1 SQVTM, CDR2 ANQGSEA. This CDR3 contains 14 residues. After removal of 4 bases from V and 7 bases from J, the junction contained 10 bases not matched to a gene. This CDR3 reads CSVASEPGGNEQFF. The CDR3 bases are TGCAGCGTTGCAAGTGAGCCGGGGGGAAATGAGCAGTTCTTC.

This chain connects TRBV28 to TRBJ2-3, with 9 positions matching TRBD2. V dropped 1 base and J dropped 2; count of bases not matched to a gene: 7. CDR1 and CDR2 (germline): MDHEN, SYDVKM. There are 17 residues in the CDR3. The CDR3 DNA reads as TGTGCCAGCAGTTTATTGGGCGCGGGAGGGCTCACAGATACGCAGTATTTT. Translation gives CASSLLGAGGLTDTQYF.

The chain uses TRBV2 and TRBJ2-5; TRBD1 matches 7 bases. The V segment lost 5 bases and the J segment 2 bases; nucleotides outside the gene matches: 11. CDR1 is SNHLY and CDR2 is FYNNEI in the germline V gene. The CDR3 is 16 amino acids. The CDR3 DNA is TGTGCCAGCAGTCTACAGGGGAGAGTGGAACAAGAGACCCAGTACTTC. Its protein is CASSLQGRVEQETQYF.